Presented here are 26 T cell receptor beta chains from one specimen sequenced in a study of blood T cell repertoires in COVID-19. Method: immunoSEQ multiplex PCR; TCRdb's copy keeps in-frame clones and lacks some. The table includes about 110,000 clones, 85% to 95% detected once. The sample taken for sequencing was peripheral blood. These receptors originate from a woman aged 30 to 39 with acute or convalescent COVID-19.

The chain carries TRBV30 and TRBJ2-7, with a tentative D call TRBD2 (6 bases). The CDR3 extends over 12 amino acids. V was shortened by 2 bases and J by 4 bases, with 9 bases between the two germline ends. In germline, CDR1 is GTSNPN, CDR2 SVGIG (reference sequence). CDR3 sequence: CAWSLGLYEQYF. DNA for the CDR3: TGTGCCTGGAGTCTGGGACTGTACGAGCAGTACTTC. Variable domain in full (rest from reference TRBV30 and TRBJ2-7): SQTIHQWPATLVQPVGSPLSLECTVEGTSNPNLYWYRQAAGRGLQLLFYSVGIGQISSEVPQNLSASRPQDRQFILSSKKLLLSDSGFYLCAWSLGLYEQYFGPGTRLTVT.

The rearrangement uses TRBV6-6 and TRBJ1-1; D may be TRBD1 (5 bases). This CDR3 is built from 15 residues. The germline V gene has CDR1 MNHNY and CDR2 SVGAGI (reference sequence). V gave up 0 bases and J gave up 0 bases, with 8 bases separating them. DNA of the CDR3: TGTGCCAGCAGTTACTCTGACAGTATGAACACTGAAGCTTTCTTT. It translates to CASSYSDSMNTEAFF.

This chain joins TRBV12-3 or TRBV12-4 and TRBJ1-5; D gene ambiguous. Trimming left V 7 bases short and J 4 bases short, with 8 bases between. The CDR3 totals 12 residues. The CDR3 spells CASTEYNQPQHF. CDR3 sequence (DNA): TGTGCCAGCACGGAGTATAATCAGCCCCAGCATTTT.

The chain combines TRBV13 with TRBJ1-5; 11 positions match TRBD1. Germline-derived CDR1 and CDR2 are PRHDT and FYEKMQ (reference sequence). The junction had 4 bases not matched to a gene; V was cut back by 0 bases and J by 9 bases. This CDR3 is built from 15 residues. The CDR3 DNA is TGTGCCAGCAGCTTAGGCCGGACAGGGGGCCTGCCCCAGCATTTT. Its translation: CASSLGRTGGLPQHF.

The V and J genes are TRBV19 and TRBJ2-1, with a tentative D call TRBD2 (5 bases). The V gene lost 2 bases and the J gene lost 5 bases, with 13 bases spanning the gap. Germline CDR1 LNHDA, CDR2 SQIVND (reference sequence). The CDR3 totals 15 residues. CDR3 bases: TGTGCCAGTAGTATAAGGACTGGAAGGAACAATGAGCAGTTCTTC. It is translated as CASSIRTGRNNEQFF.

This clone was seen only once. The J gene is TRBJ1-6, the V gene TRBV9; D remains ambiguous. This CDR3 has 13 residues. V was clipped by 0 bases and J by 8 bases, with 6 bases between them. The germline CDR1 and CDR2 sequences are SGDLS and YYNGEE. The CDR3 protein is CASSVVPDSPLHF. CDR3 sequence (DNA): TGTGCCAGCAGCGTAGTACCAGATTCACCCCTCCACTTT. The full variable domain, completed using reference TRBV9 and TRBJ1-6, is DSGVTQTPKHLITATGQRVTLRCSPRSGDLSVYWYQQSLDQGLQFLIQYYNGEERAKGNILERFSAQQFPDLHSELNLSSLELGDSALYFCASSVVPDSPLHFGNGTRLTVT.

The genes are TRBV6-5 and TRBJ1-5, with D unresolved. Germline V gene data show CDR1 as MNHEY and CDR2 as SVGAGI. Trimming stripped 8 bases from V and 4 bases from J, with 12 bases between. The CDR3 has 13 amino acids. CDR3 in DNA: TGTGCCAGCGCAGGCAGTACAAATCAGCCCCAGCATTTT. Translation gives CASAGSTNQPQHF.

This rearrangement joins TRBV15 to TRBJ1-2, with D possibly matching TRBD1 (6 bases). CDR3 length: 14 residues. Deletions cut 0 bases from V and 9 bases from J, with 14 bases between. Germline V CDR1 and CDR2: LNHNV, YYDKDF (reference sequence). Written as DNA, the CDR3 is TGTGCCACCAGCAGAGATCTGGGCAGGGGACGCTACACCTTC. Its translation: CATSRDLGRGRYTF.

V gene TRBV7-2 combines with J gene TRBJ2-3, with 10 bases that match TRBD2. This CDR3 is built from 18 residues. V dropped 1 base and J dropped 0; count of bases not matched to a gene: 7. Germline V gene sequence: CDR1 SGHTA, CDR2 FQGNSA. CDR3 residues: CASSLGASGSYSTDTQYF. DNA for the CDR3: TGTGCCAGCAGCTTAGGAGCTAGCGGGAGCTATAGCACAGATACGCAGTATTTT.

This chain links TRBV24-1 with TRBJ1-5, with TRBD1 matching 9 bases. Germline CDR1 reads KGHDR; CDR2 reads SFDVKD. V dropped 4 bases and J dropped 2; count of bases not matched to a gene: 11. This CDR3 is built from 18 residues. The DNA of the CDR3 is TGTGCCACCAGTGACGACAGGGGGGGACCTGTTGGCAATCAGCCCCAGCATTTT. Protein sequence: CATSDDRGGPVGNQPQHF.

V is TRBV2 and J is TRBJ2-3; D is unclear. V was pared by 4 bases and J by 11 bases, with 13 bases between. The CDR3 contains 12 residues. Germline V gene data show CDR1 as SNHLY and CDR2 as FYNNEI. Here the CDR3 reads CASSGLSGGQYF. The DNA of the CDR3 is TGTGCCAGCAGTGGACTCTCCGGCGGGCAGTATTTT.

This CDR3 is CASSQFRSGELFF. CDR3 bases: TGTGCCAGCAGCCAATTTCGGTCCGGGGAGCTGTTTTTT. V gene TRBV3-1 (or the pseudogene TRBV3-2) combines with J gene TRBJ2-2; unclear D gene. CDR1 and CDR2 (germline): LGHDT, YNNKEL (reference sequence). With 2 bases removed from V and 6 bases from J, the gap between germline ends came to 7 bases. This CDR3 is 13 amino acids long.

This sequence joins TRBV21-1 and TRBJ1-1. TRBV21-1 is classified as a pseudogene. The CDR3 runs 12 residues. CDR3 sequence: CAGGLINTEAFF. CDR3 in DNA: TGTGCCGGCGGACTAATTAACACTGAAGCTTTCTTT.

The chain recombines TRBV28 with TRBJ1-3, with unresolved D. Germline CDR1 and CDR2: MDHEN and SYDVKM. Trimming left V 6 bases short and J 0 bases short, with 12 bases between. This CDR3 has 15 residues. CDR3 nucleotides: TGTGCCAGCAGCTACGACACATACTCTGGAAACACCATATATTTT. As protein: CASSYDTYSGNTIYF.

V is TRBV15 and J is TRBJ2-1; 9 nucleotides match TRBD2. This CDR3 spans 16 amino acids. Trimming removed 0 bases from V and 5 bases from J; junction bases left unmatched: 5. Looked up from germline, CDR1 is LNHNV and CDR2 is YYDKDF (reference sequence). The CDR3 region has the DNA TGTGCCACCAGCAGAGACATAGCGGGAGTCCACAATGAGCAGTTCTTC. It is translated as CATSRDIAGVHNEQFF.

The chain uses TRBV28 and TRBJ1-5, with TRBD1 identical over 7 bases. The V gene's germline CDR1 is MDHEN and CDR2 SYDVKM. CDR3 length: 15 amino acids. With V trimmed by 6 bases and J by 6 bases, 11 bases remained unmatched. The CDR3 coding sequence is TGTGCCAGCAGCCTCACAGGGGTACGACTTCAGCCCCAGCATTTT. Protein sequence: CASSLTGVRLQPQHF.

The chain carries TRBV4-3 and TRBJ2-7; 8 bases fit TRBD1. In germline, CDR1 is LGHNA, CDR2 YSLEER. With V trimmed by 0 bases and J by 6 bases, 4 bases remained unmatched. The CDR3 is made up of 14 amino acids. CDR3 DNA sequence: TGCGCCAGCAGCCAAGACAGGGGGCGATTCGAGCAGTACTTC. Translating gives CASSQDRGRFEQYF.

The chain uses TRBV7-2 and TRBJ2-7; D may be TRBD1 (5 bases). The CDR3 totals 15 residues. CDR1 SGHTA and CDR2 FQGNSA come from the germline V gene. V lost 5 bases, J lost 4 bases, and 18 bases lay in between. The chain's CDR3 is CASSLSGFARYEQYF. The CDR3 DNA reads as TGTGCCAGCAGCCTCTCAGGGTTTGCGCGGTACGAGCAGTACTTC.

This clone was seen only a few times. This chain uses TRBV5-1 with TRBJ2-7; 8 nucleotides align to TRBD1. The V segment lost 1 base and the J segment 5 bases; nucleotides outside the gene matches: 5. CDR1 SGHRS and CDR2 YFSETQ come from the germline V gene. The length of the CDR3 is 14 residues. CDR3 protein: CASSLLDRAHEQYF. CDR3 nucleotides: TGCGCCAGCAGCTTGTTGGACAGGGCCCACGAGCAGTACTTC.

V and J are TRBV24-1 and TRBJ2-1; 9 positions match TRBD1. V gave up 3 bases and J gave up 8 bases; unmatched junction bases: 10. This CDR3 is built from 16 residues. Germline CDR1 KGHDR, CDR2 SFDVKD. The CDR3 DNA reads TGTGCCACCAGTGATCAAACAGGGGGCGGAATAGATGAGCAGTTCTTC. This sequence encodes CATSDQTGGGIDEQFF.

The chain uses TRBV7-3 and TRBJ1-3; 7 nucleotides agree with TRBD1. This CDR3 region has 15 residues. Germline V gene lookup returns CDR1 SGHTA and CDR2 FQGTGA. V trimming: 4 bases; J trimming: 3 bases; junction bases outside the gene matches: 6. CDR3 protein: CASSSEGAYGNTIYF. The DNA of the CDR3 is TGTGCCAGCAGCTCAGAGGGGGCGTATGGAAACACCATATATTTT.

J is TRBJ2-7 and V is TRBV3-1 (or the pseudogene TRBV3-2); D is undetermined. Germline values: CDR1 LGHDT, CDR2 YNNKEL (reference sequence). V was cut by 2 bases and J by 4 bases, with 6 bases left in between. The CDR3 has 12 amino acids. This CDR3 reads CASSQRAYEQYF. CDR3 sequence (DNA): TGTGCCAGCAGCCAACGAGCGTACGAGCAGTACTTC.

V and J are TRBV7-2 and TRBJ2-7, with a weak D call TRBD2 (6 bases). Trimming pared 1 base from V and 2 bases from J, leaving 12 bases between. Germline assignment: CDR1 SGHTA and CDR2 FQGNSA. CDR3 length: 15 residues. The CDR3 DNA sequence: TGTGCCAGCAGCTTAGTTTCTAGCGAGGCCTACGAGCAGTACTTC. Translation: CASSLVSSEAYEQYF.

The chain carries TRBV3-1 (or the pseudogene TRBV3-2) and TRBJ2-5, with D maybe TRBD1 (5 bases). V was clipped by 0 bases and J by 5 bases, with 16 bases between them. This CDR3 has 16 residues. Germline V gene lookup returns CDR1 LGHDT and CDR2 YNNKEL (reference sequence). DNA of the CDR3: TGTGCCAGCAGCCAAGATCGTGGTAGGGGTTGGGAGACCCAGTACTTC. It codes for CASSQDRGRGWETQYF.

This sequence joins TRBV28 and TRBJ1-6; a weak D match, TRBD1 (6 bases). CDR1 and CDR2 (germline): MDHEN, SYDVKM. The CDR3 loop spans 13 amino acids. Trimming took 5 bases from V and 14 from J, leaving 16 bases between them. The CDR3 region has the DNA TGTGCCAGCAGTGGGCAGATGGGGGCCACCCTCCACTTT. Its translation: CASSGQMGATLHF.

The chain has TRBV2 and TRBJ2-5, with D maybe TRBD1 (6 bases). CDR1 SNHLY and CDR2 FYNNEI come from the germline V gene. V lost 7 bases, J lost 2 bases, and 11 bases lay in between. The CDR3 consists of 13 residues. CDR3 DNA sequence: TGTGCCAGCAATCGGGACAAGCAAGAGACCCAGTACTTC. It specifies CASNRDKQETQYF.